The T cell receptor (beta chain) under discussion was sequenced for a study of T cell responses to AZD1222 COVID-19 vaccine. Findings and limits, study-wide: Nearly half of unique spike-specific TCRs reportedly avoided B.1.351 and B.1.1.7 mutated regions. White British ancestry dominated among donors, who included more females, and clonal diversity was possibly underestimated. It was only a handful of AZD1222 recipients who were seropositive at baseline.

With regard to this clone: Antigen unknown.

Method: immunoSEQ multiplex PCR; TCRdb's copy keeps in-frame clones and lacks some. The table has about 120,000 clones, approximately 90% seen once. Trimming shortened V by 0 bases and J by 8 bases, and 8 bases separated the two germline ends. Per germline, CDR1 SGHVS and CDR2 FQNEAQ. The CDR3 has 14 amino acids. This sample comprised peripheral blood, obtained on day 0 of MenACWY control vaccination. The receptor was derived from an adult in good health. The V gene is TRBV7-8, the J gene TRBJ1-6; D remains ambiguous. The CDR3 spells CASSLAMKYSPLHF. In nucleotides, the CDR3 is TGTGCCAGCAGCTTAGCGATGAAGTATTCACCCCTCCACTTT. Supplemented by reference TRBV7-8 and TRBJ1-6, the full variable domain reads GAGVSQSPRYKVAKRGQDVALRCDPISGHVSLFWYQQALGQGPEFLTYFQNEAQLDKSGLPSDRFFAERPEGSVSTLKIQRTQQEDSAVYLCASSLAMKYSPLHFGNGTRLTVT.